This T cell receptor beta chain appears in the sequencing data of a study of siplizumab effects on memory and regulatory T cells. The study, taken as a whole, reports: An assignable phenotype, naive or memory, was missing from roughly 83-96% of proliferating CD4+ or CD8+ clones.

V was trimmed by 7 bases and J by 4 bases, leaving 9 bases between them. CDR3 size: 12 residues. Per germline, CDR1 SNHLY and CDR2 FYNNEI. Method: immunoSEQ multiplex PCR; TCRdb's copy keeps in-frame clones and lacks some. Among some 100,000 clones listed, 95% to 97% were seen once. On this clone itself: Its antigen is as yet unknown.

Unstimulated naive, memory, effector memory and TEMRA subsets from a few donor pairs were sequenced. The sequenced sample consisted of naive CD4+ T cells sorted from blood. The clonotype was recovered from a human donor in good health. The chain employs TRBV2 and TRBJ2-3; no firm D call. For the CDR3, the DNA is TGTGCCAGCATCTATGGTCCAGATACGCAGTATTTT. Amino acids: CASIYGPDTQYF.